The 26 T cell receptor beta chains listed next were all sequenced from one sample in a study of vaccination and CD4 T cells after COVID-19. TCRdb re-called the PCR reads with MiXCR, one entry per CDR3 protein. The sample lists approximately 20,000 distinct CDR3 sequences, about 62% seen once, with 0.95% to 1.3% in the top ten. Specimen: CD4+ T cells from blood, collected after SARS-CoV-2 vaccination. The receptors stem from a human donor who had recovered from COVID-19.

This clonotype was counted a few times. The rearrangement links TRBV21-1 to TRBJ1-5; the table's D call TRBD1 went unverified against the DNA. TRBV21-1 has pseudogene status. The CDR3 runs 19 residues. The CDR3 is CASSKVRALRDGGNQPQHF. The CDR3 DNA follows: TGTGCCAGCAGCAAAGTCCGGGCTTTGAGGGATGGGGGCAATCAGCCCCAGCATTTT.

CDR3 in DNA: TGTGCCAGCAGAGATCTAGAGAGCACTGAAGCTTTCTTT. This encodes CASRDLESTEAFF. The chain employs TRBV2 and TRBJ1-1; D not certain. CDR1 SNHLY and CDR2 FYNNEI come from the germline V gene. This CDR3 comprises 13 residues. V shed 6 bases and J shed 4 bases, with 12 bases lying between them. The full variable domain, rest sourced from reference TRBV2 and TRBJ1-1, is EPEVTQTPSHQVTQMGQEVILRCVPISNHLYFYWYRQILGQKVEFLVSFYNNEISEKSEIFDDQFSVERPDGSNFTLKIRSTKLEDSAMYFCASRDLESTEAFFGQGTRLTVV.

The chain combines TRBV12-3 or TRBV12-4 with TRBJ1-5; D remains unclear. The ends were cut back, 6 bases at V and 1 base at J, with 13 bases in the middle. There are 15 residues in the CDR3. The CDR3 DNA sequence: TGTGCCAGCAGCTCAAGTCGGGTCAGCAATCAGCCCCAGCATTTT. This encodes CASSSSRVSNQPQHF.

V usage is TRBV28 and J usage is TRBJ2-5; D perhaps matches TRBD2 (5 bases). The V end lost 4 bases, the J end lost 2 bases, and 11 bases lay between the germline ends. CDR1 MDHEN and CDR2 SYDVKM come from the germline V gene. The CDR3 loop spans 14 amino acids. CDR3 sequence reads: CASSSPRVQETQYF. The DNA of the CDR3 is TGTGCCAGCAGTTCCCCGCGGGTGCAAGAGACCCAGTACTTC.

Only a few counts were recorded for this clonotype. This chain connects TRBV20-1 to TRBJ1-5, with D tentatively TRBD1 (6 bases). This CDR3 has 14 residues. CDR1 and CDR2 from the germline V gene are DFQATT and SNEGSKA (reference sequence). V lost 5 bases and J 0 bases, leaving 11 bases between the germline ends. In DNA, the CDR3 is TGCAGTGCTGCCAGGGGTTATAGCAATCAGCCCCAGCATTTT. This translates into CSAARGYSNQPQHF.

The J gene is TRBJ2-1, the V gene TRBV20-1; 8 bases are a match to TRBD2. CDR1 DFQATT and CDR2 SNEGSKA come from the germline V gene (reference sequence). With 0 bases clipped from V and 1 base from J, the junction kept 8 bases outside the gene matches. CDR3 length: 17 amino acids. DNA for the CDR3: TGCAGTGCTAGAGATAGGAGCGGGAGAAGGTCCTACAATGAGCAGTTCTTC. Encoded protein: CSARDRSGRRSYNEQFF.

The chain combines TRBV30 with TRBJ1-6; 10 nucleotides align to TRBD1. The J segment lost 8 bases and the V segment lost 0 bases, leaving 10 bases of the junction unmatched. CDR3 length: 17 residues. CDR1 is GTSNPN and CDR2 is SVGIG in the germline V gene (reference sequence). This CDR3 is CAWSVRYPGTGDSPLHF. The CDR3 DNA sequence: TGTGCCTGGAGTGTGCGATATCCCGGGACAGGGGATTCACCCCTCCACTTT.

V and J are TRBV6-1 and TRBJ1-4, with D hard to call. Germline V gene lookup returns CDR1 MNHNS and CDR2 SASEGT. Deletions cut 6 bases from V and 10 bases from J, with 9 bases between. This CDR3 has 11 amino acids. The CDR3 bases are TGTGCCAGCAGAGGAATAGTAAAACTGTTTTTT. It translates to CASRGIVKLFF.

This chain uses TRBV5-4 with TRBJ2-2; unclear D gene. The germline gives CDR1 SGHNT, CDR2 YYREEE (reference sequence). With 2 bases removed from V and 2 bases from J, the gap between germline ends came to 7 bases. The CDR3 extends over 14 amino acids. The CDR3 loop is CASSFISNTGELFF. The CDR3 DNA reads as TGTGCCAGCAGCTTTATCAGTAACACCGGGGAGCTGTTTTTT.

The chain is built from TRBV20-1 and TRBJ2-7, with D possibly TRBD2 on 5 matching bases. The CDR3 is made up of 14 amino acids. Germline lookup yields CDR1 DFQATT and CDR2 SNEGSKA (reference sequence). Trimming stripped 3 bases from V and 0 bases from J, with 12 bases between. The DNA of the CDR3 is TGCAGTGCTAGGAGTGGGAGCCTCTCCTACGAGCAGTACTTC. This translates into CSARSGSLSYEQYF.

There are a few counts of this clonotype. CDR3 residues: CASRGTYSNQPQHF. In nucleotides, the CDR3 is TGTGCCAGCAGGGGGACGTATAGCAATCAGCCCCAGCATTTT. The V and J genes are TRBV6-2 or TRBV6-3 and TRBJ1-5; D might be TRBD1 (5 bases). Germline values: CDR1 MNHEY, CDR2 SVGEGT. The CDR3 loop spans 14 amino acids. V lost 6 bases and J lost 0, with 9 bases in between.

This clonotype has a single count. The chain is built from TRBV5-1 and TRBJ2-3, with D possibly being TRBD2 (5 bases). Trimming pared 10 bases from V and 2 bases from J, leaving 14 bases between. CDR1 is SGHRS and CDR2 is YFSETQ in the germline V gene. This CDR3 region has 13 residues. The DNA of the CDR3 is TGCGCCGGATCGACCGGGGTCACAGATACGCAGTATTTT. Protein: CAGSTGVTDTQYF.

The chain carries TRBV24-1 and TRBJ1-3, with unresolved D. V lost 7 bases to trimming and J lost 0 bases, with 9 bases between them. This CDR3 spans 14 amino acids. Germline V gives CDR1 KGHDR, CDR2 SFDVKD. The CDR3 is CATRAGSSGNTIYF. CDR3 coding DNA: TGTGCCACCAGAGCGGGGAGCTCTGGAAACACCATATATTTT.

This clonotype was counted a few times. The rearrangement joins TRBV15 to TRBJ2-2; no definite D call. Per the germline V gene, CDR1 is LNHNV and CDR2 is YYDKDF (reference sequence). Trimming removed 3 bases from V and 2 bases from J, with 10 bases in between. The CDR3 has 15 residues. The CDR3 sequence: CATSRKRLNTGELFF. The CDR3 DNA sequence: TGTGCCACCAGCAGGAAAAGACTTAACACCGGGGAGCTGTTTTTT.

The V gene is TRBV19, the J gene TRBJ2-4; 12 bases agree with TRBD2. The length of the CDR3 is 18 residues. V gave up 6 bases and J gave up 1 base; unmatched junction bases: 10. The germline gives CDR1 LNHDA, CDR2 SQIVND (reference sequence). This CDR3 reads CASRRLAGVETAKNIQYF. The CDR3 nucleotides are TGTGCCAGTAGGCGACTAGCGGGGGTCGAGACGGCCAAAAACATTCAGTACTTC. Based on the CDR3 plus reference TRBV19 and TRBJ2-4, the full variable domain is DGGITQSPKYLFRKEGQNVTLSCEQNLNHDAMYWYRQDPGQGLRLIYYSQIVNDFQKGDIAEGYSVSREKKESFPLTVTSAQKNPTAFYLCASRRLAGVETAKNIQYFGAGTRLSVL.

The gene calls are TRBV5-6 and TRBJ2-7; perhaps TRBD2 as D (6 bases). The CDR3 totals 13 residues. CDR1 is SGHDT, CDR2 YYEEEE, per germline. Trimming removed 6 bases at V and 3 bases at J, with 13 bases between. CDR3 in DNA: TGTGCCAGCAACCGGGCGGGGATCTACGAGCAGTACTTC. Its translation: CASNRAGIYEQYF.

This chain connects TRBV20-1 to TRBJ2-2; D possibly corresponds to TRBD2 (6 bases). Germline V gene lookup returns CDR1 DFQATT and CDR2 SNEGSKA (reference sequence). With 0 bases removed from V and 6 bases from J, the gap between germline ends came to 11 bases. CDR3 size: 14 residues. CDR3 in amino acids: CSARETSLAGELFF. The CDR3 nucleotides are TGCAGTGCTAGAGAGACTAGTCTCGCCGGGGAGCTGTTTTTT.

The chain couples TRBV24-1 to TRBJ1-5; D is undetermined. This CDR3 is built from 15 residues. V was clipped by 5 bases and J by 0 bases, with 10 bases between them. Germline V gives CDR1 KGHDR, CDR2 SFDVKD. CDR3: CATSGRLNSNQPQHF. The CDR3 DNA reads TGTGCCACCAGTGGTCGGCTTAATAGCAATCAGCCCCAGCATTTT.

This chain joins TRBV7-2 and TRBJ2-5; the match to TRBD2 covers 8 bases. The CDR3 is 15 amino acids. Germline CDR1 SGHTA, CDR2 FQGNSA. V was pared by 1 base and J by 4 bases, with 5 bases of the junction left unmatched. The CDR3 here is CASSLVRGGLETQYF. CDR3 DNA: TGTGCCAGCAGCTTAGTCCGGGGGGGATTAGAGACCCAGTACTTC.

This clonotype is medium-sized by share. The V and J genes are TRBV24-1 and TRBJ2-3; D remains unclear. Trimming removed 4 bases from V and 0 bases from J, with 13 bases in between. Per germline, CDR1 KGHDR and CDR2 SFDVKD. The CDR3 is 16 amino acids. The CDR3 region is CATSDVDTASTDTQYF. The CDR3 region has the DNA TGTGCCACCAGTGACGTTGACACAGCTAGCACAGATACGCAGTATTTT.

The chain uses TRBV28 and TRBJ1-5, with D possibly matching TRBD1 (5 bases). The CDR3 is 12 amino acids. The V and J ends lost 6 bases and 11 bases respectively, with 14 bases between them. Germline assignment: CDR1 MDHEN and CDR2 SYDVKM. The CDR3 nucleotides are TGTGCCAGCAGGACCACCTCAGGGTCCCAGCATTTT. It encodes CASRTTSGSQHF.

The chain joins TRBV28 to TRBJ1-2; tentatively, D is TRBD1 (6 bases). Germline assignment: CDR1 MDHEN and CDR2 SYDVKM. V was trimmed by 3 bases and J by 4 bases, leaving 12 bases between them. The length of the CDR3 is 14 residues. The CDR3 loop reads CASSFVQGFYGYTF. CDR3 DNA sequence: TGTGCCAGCAGTTTTGTACAGGGCTTCTATGGCTACACCTTC.

This clonotype has just a few counts. This chain connects TRBV6-4 to TRBJ1-1; TRBD1 might be the D (6 bases). The CDR3 sequence is 13 residues long. Germline V gene sequence: CDR1 MRHNA, CDR2 SNTAGT. Trimming left V 4 bases short and J 9 bases short, with 15 bases between. CDR3 nucleotide sequence: TGTGCCAGCAGTGTTGAGACAGGCAATAAAGCTTTCTTT. Protein product: CASSVETGNKAFF.

V gene TRBV12-3 or TRBV12-4 combines with J gene TRBJ1-2, with D possibly being TRBD1 (5 bases). V lost 6 bases, J lost 0 bases, and 14 bases lay in between. The CDR3 runs to 15 residues. This CDR3 is CASRPGTATNYGYTF. The CDR3 bases are TGTGCCAGCAGGCCGGGGACGGCAACTAACTATGGCTACACCTTC.

This clonotype showed up just a few times. The V and J genes are TRBV7-9 and TRBJ1-2; 7 nucleotides align to TRBD1. From germline, CDR1 is SEHNR and CDR2 FQNEAQ (reference sequence). With 5 bases clipped from V and 8 bases from J, the junction kept 8 bases outside the gene matches. The CDR3 consists of 13 residues. CDR3 loop: CASSTRQGLGYTF. The CDR3 DNA reads as TGTGCCAGCAGCACCCGACAGGGTCTCGGCTACACCTTC.

The chain uses TRBV20-1 and TRBJ2-1; TRBD2 agrees at 7 bases. The CDR3 is 14 residues long. Germline CDR1 and CDR2: DFQATT and SNEGSKA (reference sequence). V trimming: 3 bases; J trimming: 2 bases; junction bases outside the gene matches: 4. The CDR3, as DNA: TGCAGTGCTAGGGCGGGAGTGACCTACAATGAGCAGTTCTTC. The encoded protein is CSARAGVTYNEQFF.